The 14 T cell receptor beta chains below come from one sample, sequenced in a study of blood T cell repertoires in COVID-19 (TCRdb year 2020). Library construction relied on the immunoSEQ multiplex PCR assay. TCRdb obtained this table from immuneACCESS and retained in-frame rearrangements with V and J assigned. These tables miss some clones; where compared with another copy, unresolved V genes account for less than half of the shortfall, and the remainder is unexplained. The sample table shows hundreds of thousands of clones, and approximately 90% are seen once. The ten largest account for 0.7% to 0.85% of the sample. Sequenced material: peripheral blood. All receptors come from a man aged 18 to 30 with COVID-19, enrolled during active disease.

DNA of the CDR3: TGTGCCACCAGCAGAGGGCAGGCTAGCAATCAGCCCCAGCATTTT. Translated, it gives CATSRGQASNQPQHF. The rearrangement uses TRBV15 and TRBJ1-5, with no clear D. The CDR3 runs to 15 residues. V was trimmed by 1 base and J by 0 bases, leaving 7 bases between them. CDR1 is LNHNV and CDR2 is YYDKDF in the germline V gene (reference sequence).

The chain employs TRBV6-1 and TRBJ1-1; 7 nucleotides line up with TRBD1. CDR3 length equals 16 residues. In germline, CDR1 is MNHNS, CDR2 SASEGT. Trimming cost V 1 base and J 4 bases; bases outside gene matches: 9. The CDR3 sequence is CASSEDGDRVATEAFF. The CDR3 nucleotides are TGTGCCAGCAGTGAAGATGGTGACAGGGTGGCCACTGAAGCTTTCTTT.

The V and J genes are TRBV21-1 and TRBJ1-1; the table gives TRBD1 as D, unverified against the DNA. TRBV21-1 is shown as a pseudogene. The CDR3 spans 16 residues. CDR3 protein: CASSNLRQGHTVDAFF. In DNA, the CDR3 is TGTGCCAGCAGCAATCTGAGACAAGGCCATACCGTTGATGCTTTCTTT.

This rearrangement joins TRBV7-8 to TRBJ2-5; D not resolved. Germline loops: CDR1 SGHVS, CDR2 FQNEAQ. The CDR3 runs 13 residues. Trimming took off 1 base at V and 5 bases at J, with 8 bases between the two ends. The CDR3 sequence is CASSLERWETQYF. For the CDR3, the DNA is TGTGCCAGCAGCTTAGAGCGTTGGGAGACCCAGTACTTC.

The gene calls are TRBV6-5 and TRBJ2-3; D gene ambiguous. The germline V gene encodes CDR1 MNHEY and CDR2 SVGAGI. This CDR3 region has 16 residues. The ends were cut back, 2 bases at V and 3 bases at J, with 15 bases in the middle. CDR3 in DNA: TGTGCCAGCAGTTACACGCCCAACCCTAGAACAGATACGCAGTATTTT. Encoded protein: CASSYTPNPRTDTQYF.

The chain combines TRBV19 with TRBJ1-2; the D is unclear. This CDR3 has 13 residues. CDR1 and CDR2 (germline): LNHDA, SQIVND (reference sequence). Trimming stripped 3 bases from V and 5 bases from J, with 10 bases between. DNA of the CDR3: TGTGCCAGTAGTATTGCGTATTTTTATGGCTACACCTTC. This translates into CASSIAYFYGYTF.

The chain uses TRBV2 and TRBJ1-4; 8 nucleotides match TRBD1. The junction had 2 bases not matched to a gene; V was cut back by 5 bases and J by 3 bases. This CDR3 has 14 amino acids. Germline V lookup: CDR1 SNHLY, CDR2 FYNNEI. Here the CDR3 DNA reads TGTGCCAGCAGTAACAGGGGGTCTAATGAAAAACTGTTTTTT. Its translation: CASSNRGSNEKLFF.

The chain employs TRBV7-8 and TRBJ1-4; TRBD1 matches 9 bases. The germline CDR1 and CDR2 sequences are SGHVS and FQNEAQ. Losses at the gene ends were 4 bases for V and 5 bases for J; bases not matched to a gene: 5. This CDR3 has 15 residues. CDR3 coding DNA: TGTGCCAGCAGCTACCTGACAGGGGGAAATGAAAAACTGTTTTTT. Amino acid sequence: CASSYLTGGNEKLFF.

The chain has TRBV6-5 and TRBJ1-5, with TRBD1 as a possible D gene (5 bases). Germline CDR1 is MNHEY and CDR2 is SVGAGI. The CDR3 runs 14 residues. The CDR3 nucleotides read TGTTTCCGGGGCGGGAAGGGAAGATGGCAGCCCCAGCATTTT. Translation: CFRGGKGRWQPQHF.

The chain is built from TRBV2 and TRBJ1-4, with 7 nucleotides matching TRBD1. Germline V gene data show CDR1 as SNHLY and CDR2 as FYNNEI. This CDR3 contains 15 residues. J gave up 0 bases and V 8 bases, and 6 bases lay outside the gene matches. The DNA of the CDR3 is TGTGCCAGCCGACCGGACAGGCCAACTAATGAAAAACTGTTTTTT. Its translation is CASRPDRPTNEKLFF.

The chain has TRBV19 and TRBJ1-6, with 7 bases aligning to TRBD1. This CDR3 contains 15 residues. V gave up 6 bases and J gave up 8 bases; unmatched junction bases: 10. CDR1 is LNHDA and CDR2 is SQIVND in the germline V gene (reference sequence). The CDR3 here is CASRPDDRVYSPLHF. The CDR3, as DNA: TGTGCCAGTAGGCCGGATGACAGGGTCTATTCACCCCTCCACTTT.

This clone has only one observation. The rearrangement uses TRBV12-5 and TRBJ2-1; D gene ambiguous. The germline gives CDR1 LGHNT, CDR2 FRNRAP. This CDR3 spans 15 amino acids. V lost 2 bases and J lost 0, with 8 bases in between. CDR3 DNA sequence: TGTGCTAGTGGTTTGTCTTCGAGCTCCTACAATGAGCAGTTCTTC. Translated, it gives CASGLSSSSYNEQFF.

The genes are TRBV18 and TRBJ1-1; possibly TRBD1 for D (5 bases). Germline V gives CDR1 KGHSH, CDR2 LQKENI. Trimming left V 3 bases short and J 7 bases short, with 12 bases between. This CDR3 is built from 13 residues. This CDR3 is CASSPGSGDEAFF. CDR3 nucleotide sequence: TGTGCCAGCTCACCGGGGTCGGGGGATGAAGCTTTCTTT.

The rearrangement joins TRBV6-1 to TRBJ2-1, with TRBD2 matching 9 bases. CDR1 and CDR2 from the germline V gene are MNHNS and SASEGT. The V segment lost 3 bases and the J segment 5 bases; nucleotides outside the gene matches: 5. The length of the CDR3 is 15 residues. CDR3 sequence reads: CASSEFSGGNNEQFF. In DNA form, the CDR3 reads TGTGCCAGCAGTGAGTTTAGCGGGGGCAACAATGAGCAGTTCTTC.